The 21 T cell receptor beta chains reported below all come from one sample, sequenced in a study of shared clonotypes between healthy human individuals. Data came from immunoSEQ multiplex PCR; TCRdb stores just in-frame clones and leaves some out. The sample records about 2.3 million clones, about nine tenths being singletons. What was sequenced was naive CD4+ T cells from PBMCs. The subset denotes: CD45RA+ positively selected. Every receptor here comes from a man between 18 and 35 years old in good health. Some clones in this sample may be carry-over from other donors' samples.

The chain carries TRBV25-1 and TRBJ2-1; D is unclear. This CDR3 has 14 amino acids. Trimming removed 8 bases from V and 0 bases from J, with 11 bases in between. The germline V gene encodes CDR1 MGHDK and CDR2 SYGVNS. The CDR3 protein is CASLPVNSYNEQFF. The CDR3 DNA sequence: TGTGCCAGCCTACCCGTCAACTCCTACAATGAGCAGTTCTTC.

The genes are TRBV30 and TRBJ1-1; D unresolved. The CDR3 has 12 residues. The V gene's germline CDR1 is GTSNPN and CDR2 SVGIG (reference sequence). V lost 1 base to trimming and J lost 5 bases, with 8 bases between them. CDR3 sequence (DNA): TGTGCCTGGAGTGCCTCGGGGACTGAAGCTTTCTTT. It is translated as CAWSASGTEAFF.

The CDR3 nucleotides read TGTGCCAGCAGTTTGCTTGGCGGGGTATTAGAGAATGAGCAGTTCTTC. As protein: CASSLLGGVLENEQFF. The chain couples TRBV28 to TRBJ2-1; the D gene is possibly TRBD2 (6 bases). This CDR3 is built from 16 residues. From germline, CDR1 is MDHEN and CDR2 SYDVKM. V lost 3 bases, J lost 7 bases, and 19 bases lay in between.

The chain uses TRBV7-3 and TRBJ2-3; D is unclear. This CDR3 has 15 residues. The ends were cut back, 1 base at V and 6 bases at J, with 14 bases in the middle. CDR1 is SGHTA and CDR2 is FQGTGA in the germline V gene. In DNA, the CDR3 is TGTGCCAGCAGCTTAAAAGGGTGGGGTGGGGATACGCAGTATTTT. Translated: CASSLKGWGGDTQYF.

The chain has TRBV7-2 and TRBJ2-3; 11 bases align to TRBD2. V lost 1 base, J lost 7 bases, and 4 bases stayed unmatched. The CDR3 is 15 residues long. Germline CDR1 is SGHTA and CDR2 is FQGNSA. CDR3 amino acids: CASSLEASGRNTQYF. CDR3 DNA: TGTGCCAGCAGCTTAGAGGCTAGCGGGAGGAATACGCAGTATTTT.

V is TRBV18 and J is TRBJ2-7, with D perhaps matching TRBD2 (5 bases). The germline V gene has CDR1 KGHSH and CDR2 LQKENI. CDR3 size: 16 residues. Trimming stripped 4 bases from V and 2 bases from J, with 18 bases between. The CDR3 spells CASSLAAGGPPYEQYF. The CDR3 coding sequence is TGTGCCAGCTCACTCGCCGCAGGAGGCCCCCCCTACGAGCAGTACTTC. Complete variable domain (other parts from reference TRBV18 and TRBJ2-7): NAGVMQNPRHLVRRRGQEARLRCSPMKGHSHVYWYRQLPEEGLKFMVYLQKENIIDESGMPKERFSAEFPKEGPSILRIQQVVRGDSAAYFCASSLAAGGPPYEQYFGPGTRLTVT.

Comments on this clone: The sample holds other DNA sequences that translate to the same CDR3. V is TRBV2 and J is TRBJ1-1; no clear D gene. CDR1 and CDR2 (germline): SNHLY, FYNNEI. This CDR3 has 11 amino acids. V was clipped by 6 bases and J by 2 bases, with 4 bases between them. The CDR3 DNA reads as TGTGCCAGCAGGGCCAACACTGAAGCTTTCTTT. Amino acids: CASRANTEAFF.

The J gene is TRBJ1-3, the V gene TRBV7-2; D not certain. Germline CDR1 SGHTA, CDR2 FQGNSA. V was pared by 3 bases and J by 3 bases, with 3 bases between. This CDR3 contains 12 residues. CDR3 in amino acids: CASSLYGNTIYF. The CDR3 bases are TGTGCCAGCAGCTTGTATGGAAACACCATATATTTT.

The gene calls are TRBV28 and TRBJ1-5; 7 nucleotides align to TRBD1. This CDR3 is 16 amino acids long. V gave up 3 bases and J gave up 3 bases; unmatched junction bases: 8. Germline V gene sequence: CDR1 MDHEN, CDR2 SYDVKM. As DNA, the CDR3 is TGTGCCAGCAGTTTGCCGGGACAGCTTATCAATCAGCCCCAGCATTTT. Translation: CASSLPGQLINQPQHF. Looking up the rest from reference TRBV28 and TRBJ1-5 gives the full variable domain: DVKVTQSSRYLVKRTGEKVFLECVQDMDHENMFWYRQDPGLGLRLIYFSYDVKMKEKGDIPEGYSVSREKKERFSLILESASTNQTSMYLCASSLPGQLINQPQHFGDGTRLSIL.

Comment on this clone: In the same sample, other DNA sequences code for this CDR3. J is TRBJ2-5 and V is TRBV5-1, with 7 bases fitting TRBD2. Germline loops: CDR1 SGHRS, CDR2 YFSETQ. V gave up 3 bases and J gave up 2 bases; unmatched junction bases: 1. The CDR3 length is 13 residues. DNA of the CDR3: TGCGCCAGCAGCTCGGGACTACAAGAGACCCAGTACTTC. It codes for CASSSGLQETQYF.

This chain connects TRBV4-1 to TRBJ1-1; 10 bases match TRBD1. This CDR3 spans 16 amino acids. V was clipped by 4 bases and J by 11 bases; unmatched bases: 16. CDR1 is MGHRA and CDR2 is YSYEKL in the germline V gene. CDR3 loop: CASSLPRGQGRGRAFF. In DNA, the CDR3 is TGCGCCAGCAGCCTGCCCCGGGGACAGGGGAGAGGGCGGGCTTTCTTT.

The CDR3 region has the DNA TGTGCCAGCAGCGGTCAAGCGGGAGGGCGTGGCGGGGAGCTGTTTTTT. Translated: CASSGQAGGRGGELFF. The chain uses TRBV28 and TRBJ2-2, with TRBD2 matching 10 bases. This CDR3 spans 16 amino acids. Germline V gives CDR1 MDHEN, CDR2 SYDVKM. Trimming at V came to 6 bases and at J to 7 bases, leaving 11 bases not matched to a gene.

The V call is TRBV30, the J call TRBJ2-7; 9 bases are shared with TRBD1. CDR1 and CDR2 from the germline V gene are GTSNPN and SVGIG (reference sequence). The trim removed 0 bases at V and 5 bases at J, leaving 5 bases unmatched. The CDR3 extends over 14 amino acids. Written as DNA, the CDR3 is TGTGCCTGGAGTGTCTGGACAGGGGTGGACGAGCAGTACTTC. Translation gives CAWSVWTGVDEQYF. Combining the CDR3 with reference TRBV30 and TRBJ2-7 gives the whole variable domain SQTIHQWPATLVQPVGSPLSLECTVEGTSNPNLYWYRQAAGRGLQLLFYSVGIGQISSEVPQNLSASRPQDRQFILSSKKLLLSDSGFYLCAWSVWTGVDEQYFGPGTRLTVT.

J is TRBJ2-7 and V is TRBV5-1; no clear D. Germline CDR1 reads SGHRS; CDR2 reads YFSETQ. This CDR3 contains 14 residues. V lost 7 bases and J 0 bases, leaving 14 bases between the germline ends. Here the CDR3 DNA reads TGCGCCAGCTGGCTGGACGCGAGCTCCTACGAGCAGTACTTC. Translated, it gives CASWLDASSYEQYF.

This sequence joins TRBV18 and TRBJ2-1; TRBD2 agrees at 8 bases. V dropped 6 bases and J dropped 9; count of bases not matched to a gene: 19. Germline V lookup: CDR1 KGHSH, CDR2 LQKENI. The CDR3 is 17 residues long. CDR3 nucleotide sequence: TGTGCCAGCTCGAAGATCATGATGGGAGCGGGAGATGGTGAGCAGTTCTTC. It yields the protein CASSKIMMGAGDGEQFF.

DNA of the CDR3: TGTGCCAGCTCATCGACAGCTCGCAATCAGCCCCAGCATTTT. Amino acid sequence: CASSSTARNQPQHF. The rearrangement joins TRBV18 to TRBJ1-5; D may be TRBD1 (5 bases). V lost 5 bases, J lost 2 bases, and 10 bases lay in between. The CDR3 is made up of 14 amino acids. In germline, CDR1 is KGHSH, CDR2 LQKENI.

The chain couples TRBV28 to TRBJ1-1; D is uncertain. The CDR3 is made up of 14 amino acids. The V gene lost 3 bases and the J gene lost 3 bases, with 11 bases spanning the gap. The germline V gene has CDR1 MDHEN and CDR2 SYDVKM. The CDR3, as DNA: TGTGCCAGCAGTTTTATCACGGTGGACACTGAAGCTTTCTTT. It encodes CASSFITVDTEAFF.

This clone has more than one count but fewer than ten. The rearrangement links TRBV27 to TRBJ1-1; tentative D call: TRBD1 (6 bases). The V and J ends lost 6 bases and 4 bases respectively, with 15 bases between them. Per the germline V gene, CDR1 is MNHEY and CDR2 is SMNVEV (reference sequence). This CDR3 is 14 amino acids long. CDR3 sequence: CASSKEGGATEAFF. The DNA of the CDR3 is TGTGCCAGCAGCAAGGAAGGGGGGGCCACTGAAGCTTTCTTT.

This clone was seen once. The chain couples TRBV6-6 to TRBJ1-5; D possibly corresponds to TRBD1 (5 bases). V was cut by 0 bases and J by 2 bases, with 8 bases left in between. CDR1 is MNHNY, CDR2 SVGAGI, per germline (reference sequence). The CDR3 sequence is 15 residues long. CDR3 protein: CASSYSGPGNQPQHF. The CDR3 DNA reads TGTGCCAGCAGTTACTCGGGACCCGGCAATCAGCCCCAGCATTTT.

This chain joins TRBV4-2 and TRBJ1-5, with a tentative D call TRBD1 (6 bases). This CDR3 comprises 15 residues. CDR1 LGHNA and CDR2 YNFKEQ come from the germline V gene. The ends were cut back, 0 bases at V and 5 bases at J, with 11 bases in the middle. As DNA, the CDR3 is TGTGCCAGCAGCCAAGATCCAGGGGTCTATCAGCCCCAGCATTTT. It encodes CASSQDPGVYQPQHF.

The chain carries TRBV7-2 and TRBJ2-4; D assignment may be TRBD1 or TRBD2 (5 bases each). Germline assignment: CDR1 SGHTA and CDR2 FQGNSA. V dropped 3 bases and J dropped 2 bases, with 8 bases sitting between them. CDR3 size: 14 residues. In DNA form, the CDR3 reads TGTGCCAGCAGCTTTGGGGGATCCAAAAACATTCAGTACTTC. Amino acids: CASSFGGSKNIQYF.